One sample yielded the 9 T cell receptor beta chains listed below, sequenced in a study of T cell responses to AZD1222 COVID-19 vaccine (dated by TCRdb to 2020 to 2022). The library came from the immunoSEQ multiplex PCR assay. The source is immuneACCESS, and TCRdb retained only in-frame sequences with V and J called. Part of the clones is not carried over; for the studies checked, unresolved V genes explain less than half of this, and the remainder is unexplained. The sample profile shows 140,000 to 150,000 clones; over 90% of them were found once. Of the sample, about 5.1% is held by the ten largest clones. Taken with the paper, the label for time point translates to: baseline before first vaccination. The material sequenced was peripheral blood, taken on day 0 of AZD1222 vaccination. Source of these receptors: an adult in good health.

V and J are TRBV6-1 and TRBJ2-2; 9 nucleotides agree with TRBD1. The V gene's germline CDR1 is MNHNS and CDR2 SASEGT. The trim removed 3 bases at V and 2 bases at J, leaving 10 bases unmatched. The CDR3 consists of 18 residues. CDR3 loop: CASSDLQRDRVNTGELFF. The CDR3 DNA follows: TGTGCCAGCAGTGACCTACAAAGGGACAGGGTAAACACCGGGGAGCTGTTTTTT.

V gene TRBV11-1 combines with J gene TRBJ2-3; D remains ambiguous. The CDR3 covers 13 residues. Germline CDR1 is SGHAT and CDR2 is FQDESV (reference sequence). The V gene lost 2 bases and the J gene lost 5 bases, with 8 bases spanning the gap. The CDR3 DNA follows: TGTGCCAGCAGCTTACGGGTGGTAGATACGCAGTATTTT. This encodes CASSLRVVDTQYF.

V and J are TRBV29-1 and TRBJ1-2; 7 bases are a match to TRBD1. The CDR3 covers 13 residues. The V gene's germline CDR1 is SQVTM and CDR2 ANQGSEA. V shed 6 bases and J 2 bases; nucleotides not matched to a gene: 6. In DNA form, the CDR3 reads TGCAGCGTACCCAAGGGGGCGAACTATGGCTACACCTTC. Its translation: CSVPKGANYGYTF.

The rearrangement joins TRBV5-1 to TRBJ1-1, with a weak D call TRBD1 (6 bases). CDR1 and CDR2 (germline): SGHRS, YFSETQ. The CDR3 consists of 15 residues. The ends were cut back, 2 bases at V and 5 bases at J, with 16 bases in the middle. Here the CDR3 reads CASSLITGSGTEAFF. The DNA of the CDR3 is TGCGCCAGCAGCTTAATCACAGGGAGTGGGACTGAAGCTTTCTTT.

The chain employs TRBV3-1 (or the pseudogene TRBV3-2) and TRBJ2-7; no clear D. Germline V gene data show CDR1 as LGHDT and CDR2 as YNNKEL (reference sequence). V was shortened by 0 bases and J by 4 bases, with 10 bases between the two germline ends. The CDR3 loop spans 14 amino acids. CDR3 in amino acids: CASSQDNVGYEQYF. In DNA form, the CDR3 reads TGTGCCAGCAGCCAAGACAACGTCGGGTACGAGCAGTACTTC.

V and J are TRBV7-9 and TRBJ1-3; D is unresolved. The CDR3 is 11 residues long. V was trimmed by 6 bases and J by 4 bases, leaving 4 bases between them. Germline CDR1 SEHNR, CDR2 FQNEAQ (reference sequence). CDR3 coding DNA: TGTGCCAGCAGAAAAGGAAACACCATATATTTT. Translated: CASRKGNTIYF.

CDR3 DNA sequence: TGTGCCAGCAGCCAAGGTTTCCCTTCTGCTAGCACAGATACGCAGTATTTT. Its translation is CASSQGFPSASTDTQYF. This rearrangement joins TRBV3-1 (or the pseudogene TRBV3-2) to TRBJ2-3, with D unclear. Germline V CDR1 and CDR2: LGHDT, YNNKEL (reference sequence). CDR3 length: 17 residues. The V and J ends lost 1 base and 0 bases respectively, with 14 bases between them.

This chain uses TRBV18 with TRBJ2-2, with D maybe TRBD2 (6 bases). Trimming stripped 2 bases from V and 3 bases from J, with 13 bases between. The CDR3 spans 16 residues. Germline CDR1 and CDR2: KGHSH and LQKENI. Here the CDR3 DNA reads TGTGCCAGCTCACCAGGAGGGAGGTTTGACACCGGGGAGCTGTTTTTT. It encodes CASSPGGRFDTGELFF.

The chain has TRBV7-8 and TRBJ1-2, with D perhaps matching TRBD1 (5 bases). This CDR3 contains 13 residues. V lost 6 bases to trimming and J lost 3 bases, with 11 bases between them. Germline V gene data show CDR1 as SGHVS and CDR2 as FQNEAQ. CDR3 nucleotides: TGTGCCAGCAGATCACGGGGGGACTATGGCTACACCTTC. Protein product: CASRSRGDYGYTF.